The text below deals with one TCR beta chain. Which antigen it targets is not known. Base qualities were left out, and no much larger clone turns up one base away. These data come from a study of T cell responses to AZD1222 COVID-19 vaccine (dated by TCRdb to the early 2020s). Regarding the research as a whole: A total of just over 230 trial participants underwent TCR sequencing, of whom under 220 had received two doses of AZD1222 and around 25 had received two doses of the MenACWY control vaccine. Trial participants were enrolled by age into 18-55, 56-69 and 70-plus year subgroups, with around 140, 26 and 57 TCR-sequenced participants respectively. Results and caveats for the whole study, not just this receptor: Nearly half of unique spike-specific TCRs reportedly recognized epitopes outside regions mutated in the B.1.351 and B.1.1.7 variants. The 56-69-year group was small, and its depth increase did not reach significance, likely because of low power. The whole spike protein was spanned by vaccine-associated CD4 TCRs, and dominant responses were seen in regions 160-218 and 743-854. Most participants were white British and females outnumbered males, and the authors suggested that clonal diversity may have been underestimated. Conclusions about previously exposed vaccinees are limited because only five or six AZD1222 recipients were SARS-CoV-2 seropositive at baseline. After two AZD1222 doses, both the breadth and the depth of spike-specific TCRs were significantly higher than at day 0 and than in MenACWY recipients. No day 14 peak-response samples were available, so repertoires were characterized only after the peak T cell response.

The CDR3 regions of human TCRbeta chains were analyzed by immunosequencing. Per the original workflow: Repertoire TCRs were checked for matches against a reference library of SARS-CoV-2-specific TCRs that had been generated using the MIRA antigen-specificity platform. Breadth was defined as the fraction of unique TCRs that were SARS-CoV-2-associated, and depth was defined as the fraction of total T cells that were SARS-CoV-2-associated. Each spike-specific TCR was assigned to its reactive spike region and to a CD4 or CD8 class using the MIRA data. Log10-transformed breadth and depth values were compared by one-way ANOVA with Sidak's multiple comparisons tests. The immuneACCESS repertoire file appears here via TCRdb, limited to in-frame rearrangements. These files lack a portion of the clones; in checked studies, under half of the deficit traces to unresolved V genes, and the cause of the others is not known. V, J and clone size are taken as reported in that table, and D and trimming were inferred from the DNA itself. This sample has about 210,000 clones in its table, and roughly 94% of those were observed once. Approximately 1.5% of the sample is taken by the ten largest.

The germline V gene yields MNHEY for CDR1 and SVGAGI for CDR2. V was cut back by 7 bases and J by 7 bases, leaving a gap of 13 bases between them. The cysteine opens and the phenylalanine closes a CDR3 of 12 amino acids. CDR3 DNA only is kept here, 36 bases in frame from base 1. The time point label of this sample denotes: about 28 days (+/-7) after the second vaccine dose. The treatment or condition label of this sample denotes: meningococcal conjugate vaccine given as trial control. Vaccinee samples were obtained from the UK trials COV001 and COV002, which included a single-blind randomized controlled phase 2/3 trial of AZD1222 (ChAdOx1 nCoV-19) in healthy adults. For TCRbeta chain sequencing, PBMC samples from trial participants were taken at day 0 and at day 28 after the second dose.

The V and J segments used are TRBV6-5 and TRBJ1-1; perhaps TRBD1 is the D gene, with 6 bases matching. Sequenced material: peripheral blood, taken 28 days after the second dose of the MenACWY control vaccine. This receptor was taken from an adult who received the MenACWY meningococcal vaccine as a control. The bases read TGTGCCAGCACTCCCGGGGGCGGTGAAGCTTTCTTT. Translated, it reads CASTPGGGEAFF.